The subject of this entry is one TCR beta chain. Its antigen is currently unknown. The data stem from a study of CXCR3-negative and CXCR3-positive naive CD8 T cells. Study-wide results and limits: The naive subsets expressed comparable surface CD5, and the authors inferred TCR strength from TRB CDR3 properties.

CDR1 is LGHNA, CDR2 YNFKEQ, per germline. This CDR3 is 12 amino acids long. Carrying UMI labels, the TRB cDNA libraries were prepared through 5' RACE. TCRdb processed the 5' RACE reads again and assigns one entry to each CDR3 protein, with no DNA. The sample table includes 30,000 to 40,000 distinct CDR3 sequences. Triplicates of 250,000 to 350,000 cells were sorted from each CD8+ T cell subset. The rearrangement joins TRBV4-2 to TRBJ2-1. The TCR sequence derives from a human donor in good health. Some clones in this sample may be carry-over from other donors' samples. Material for sequencing was memory CD8+ T cells from blood. The CDR3 sequence: CASSLEVNEQFF.